A single sample is the source of the 13 T cell receptor beta chains below, sequenced in a study of T cells in Graves' hyperthyroidism and ophthalmopathy. Template material for amplifying TCR beta CDR3 regions consisted of RNA transcripts. TCR CDR3 underwent first-round RT-PCR with the HTBI primer set. One entry per CDR3 protein results from TCRdb running MiXCR on the multiplex PCR reads. The sample includes approximately 610,000 distinct CDR3 sequences, roughly 15% of them seen just once. The sequencing sample was made of blood. Receptors originate from a woman in her thirties or forties with Graves' ophthalmopathy.

This clonotype was picked up a small number of times. The chain employs TRBV12-3 or TRBV12-4 and TRBJ2-7; 8 bases are shared with TRBD2. V gave up 5 bases and J gave up 5 bases; unmatched junction bases: 5. The CDR3 covers 13 residues. As DNA, the CDR3 is TGTGCCAGCAGTCCGACTAGCGCCAACGAGCAGTACTTC. As protein: CASSPTSANEQYF.

This clonotype was recorded at least ten times. The chain employs TRBV27 and TRBJ1-2, with a possible D match to TRBD1 (5 bases). Germline assignment: CDR1 MNHEY and CDR2 SMNVEV (reference sequence). The V end lost 5 bases, the J end lost 3 bases, and 16 bases lay between the germline ends. The CDR3 loop spans 15 amino acids. The DNA of the CDR3 is TGTGCCAGCAGTCCGCGAGGGGAAGTGGACTATGGCTACACCTTC. Translated: CASSPRGEVDYGYTF.

This clonotype was seen repeatedly, ten times or more. For the CDR3, the DNA is TGCGCCAGCAGCTTCGGCCCTCAGGGTTTGGGCTACGAGCAGTACTTC. This gives the protein CASSFGPQGLGYEQYF. V gene TRBV5-1 combines with J gene TRBJ2-7, with D tentatively TRBD1 (5 bases). V dropped 2 bases and J dropped 3 bases, with 18 bases sitting between them. Germline V gene data show CDR1 as SGHRS and CDR2 as YFSETQ. CDR3 length: 16 residues.

This clonotype was counted ten times or more. The gene calls are TRBV7-2 and TRBJ1-2, with 9 nucleotides matching TRBD1. Trimming cost V 5 bases and J 10 bases; bases outside gene matches: 11. The germline CDR1 and CDR2 sequences are SGHTA and FQGNSA. The CDR3 covers 14 residues. CDR3 sequence reads: CASSLGGDRVNYTF. The CDR3, as DNA: TGTGCCAGCAGCCTAGGGGGGGACAGGGTGAACTACACCTTC.

The chain's CDR3 is CASSSTDRFYEQYF. The CDR3 DNA follows: TGTGCCAGCAGCTCGACTGACAGGTTCTACGAGCAGTACTTC. This rearrangement joins TRBV5-5 to TRBJ2-7; D possibly corresponds to TRBD1 (6 bases). CDR3 length: 14 residues. V was shortened by 3 bases and J by 3 bases, with 13 bases between the two germline ends. The V gene's germline CDR1 is SGHKS and CDR2 YYEKEE (reference sequence).

This clonotype was picked up many times. V gene TRBV13 combines with J gene TRBJ1-6, with D perhaps matching TRBD1 (6 bases). Trimming left V 5 bases short and J 13 bases short, with 15 bases between. Germline CDR1 and CDR2: PRHDT and FYEKMQ (reference sequence). CDR3 length: 13 residues. CDR3: CASSTGQYRPLHF. CDR3 DNA: TGTGCCAGCAGCACTGGACAGTACCGGCCCCTCCACTTT.

This clonotype was seen many times. The chain carries TRBV6-1 and TRBJ1-1; D remains ambiguous. The CDR3 has 12 residues. V shed 8 bases and J shed 0 bases, with 7 bases lying between them. Germline-derived CDR1 and CDR2 are MNHNS and SASEGT. CDR3 in amino acids: CASGLVNTEAFF. In DNA, the CDR3 is TGTGCCAGCGGCCTCGTGAACACTGAAGCTTTCTTT.

This clonotype was detected ten times or more. The chain recombines TRBV28 with TRBJ1-3; D uncertain. The V end lost 7 bases, the J end lost 2 bases, and 12 bases lay between the germline ends. CDR1 is MDHEN, CDR2 SYDVKM, per germline. This CDR3 has 14 residues. CDR3 in amino acids: CASNEVGAGNTIYF. Written as DNA, the CDR3 is TGTGCCAGCAACGAGGTTGGGGCTGGAAACACCATATATTTT.

This clonotype has at least ten counts. The chain recombines TRBV7-2 with TRBJ2-4; 9 nucleotides align to TRBD2. The germline CDR1 and CDR2 sequences are SGHTA and FQGNSA. The length of the CDR3 is 15 residues. Trimming took 1 base from V and 6 from J; bases not matched to a gene: 4. The CDR3: CASSLGLAEGNIQYF. The CDR3, as DNA: TGTGCCAGCAGCTTAGGACTAGCGGAGGGAAACATTCAGTACTTC.

This clonotype was picked up many times. This chain uses TRBV28 with TRBJ1-2; D remains unclear. The CDR3 length is 14 residues. Trimming took off 2 bases at V and 8 bases at J, with 15 bases between the two ends. Germline V gene sequence: CDR1 MDHEN, CDR2 SYDVKM. This chain's CDR3 is CASSLDKLAWGYTF. CDR3 in DNA: TGTGCCAGCAGTTTAGACAAACTAGCTTGGGGCTACACCTTC.

This clonotype was observed at least ten times. The chain joins TRBV27 to TRBJ2-7, with 12 bases matching TRBD2. Trimming at V came to 5 bases and at J to 2 bases, leaving 1 base not matched to a gene. Germline V gene lookup returns CDR1 MNHEY and CDR2 SMNVEV (reference sequence). The CDR3 length is 14 residues. For the CDR3, the DNA is TGTGCCAGCAGTGGACTAGCGGGACCCTACGAGCAGTACTTC. Its translation is CASSGLAGPYEQYF.

This clonotype is a singleton in its sample. The genes are TRBV6-1 and TRBJ2-7, with a tentative D call TRBD2 (6 bases). V was clipped by 6 bases and J by 5 bases, with 20 bases between them. The CDR3 runs to 15 residues. Germline V CDR1 and CDR2: MNHNS, SASEGT. For the CDR3, the DNA is TGTGCCAGCAGGTCAAGGGAGGAGGGTTACGACGAGCAGTACTTC. Translating it yields CASRSREEGYDEQYF.

The chain couples TRBV30 to TRBJ2-5; 11 positions agree with TRBD2. The J call may be faulty, since TRBJ2-4 better matches the DNA end. From germline, CDR1 is GTSNPN and CDR2 SVGIG (reference sequence). The CDR3 is made up of 15 amino acids. CDR3 bases: TGTGCCTGGAGTACCGAGACTAGCGGGACGTACATTCAGTACTTC. Its translation is CAWSTETSGTYIQYF.